A selection of T cell receptor beta chains follows, all from one sample in a study of metastatic and nonmetastatic thyroid tumors. TCRdb re-analyzed the PCR reads through MiXCR. This table has some 9,100 clones, 9.5% to 12% appearing once. The sequenced sample was tumor tissue. These TCRs come from a female donor with papillary thyroid cancer or a benign thyroid nodule (not recorded which). Some clones in this sample may be carry-over from other donors' samples. Both conserved end residues are part of each CDR3. The order of the fields is V gene, clone size, CDR3 length, J gene, D gene, CDR3 DNA, CDR3 protein. A D gene is named only where the DNA matches it firmly. Not every row has a clone size; where given, it reads once, few, many or a size class.

>TRBV20-1|many|13|TRBJ1-1|NA
TGCAGTGCTCCGTTCAGTAGACACACTGAAGCTTTCTTT
CSAPFSRHTEAFF
>TRBV20-1|many|15|TRBJ1-1|NA
TGCAGTGCTAGATTTTGGGGGCGCGGGAACACTGAAGCTTTCTTT
CSARFWGRGNTEAFF
>TRBV4-2|many|18|TRBJ2-3|TRBD2
TGTGCCAGCAGCCAATTGTCTAGCGGGGGGAGGGGCACAGATACGCAGTATTTT
CASSQLSSGGRGTDTQYF
>TRBV12-3/TRBV12-4|NA|11|TRBJ2-7|NA
TGTGCCAGCGGCGGTGGTTACGAGCAGTACTTC
CASGGGYEQYF
>TRBV11-2|many|15|TRBJ1-1|NA
TGTGCCAGCAGCTTAGAGAGGGTGGGGAAGGCTGAAGCTTTCTTT
CASSLERVGKAEAFF
>TRBV6-1|few|14|TRBJ1-1|NA
TGTATCAGCAGTATGACACCTTGGAACACTGAAGCTTTCTTT
CISSMTPWNTEAFF
>TRBV19|many|14|TRBJ2-5|TRBD2
TGTGCCAGTAGTATAGACTCGGGGGGAGAGACCCAGTACTTC
CASSIDSGGETQYF
>TRBV20-1|many|14|TRBJ2-3|TRBD2
TGCAGTGCTAGGCGGGGGGGCCCCACAGATACGCAGTATTTT
CSARRGGPTDTQYF
>TRBV3-1|many|13|TRBJ2-3|TRBD2
TGTGCCAGCAAGACTAGCGGGAGAACTACGCAGTATTTT
CASKTSGRTTQYF
>TRBV24-1|medium-sized|13|TRBJ2-2|NA
TGTGCCACCAGGGGTAAATTGTCCGGGGAGCTGTTTTTT
CATRGKLSGELFF
>TRBV6-1|few|16|TRBJ2-3|TRBD1
TGTGCCAGCAGTGAAGCCGGGACAGGGGGCATAGATACGCAGTATTTT
CASSEAGTGGIDTQYF
>TRBV5-6|many|16|TRBJ2-4|TRBD2
TGTGCCAGCAGCTTCCGCGGGAGGGCCCGGGAAAACATTCAGTACTTC
CASSFRGRARENIQYF
>TRBV12-3/TRBV12-4|medium-sized|15|TRBJ1-3|TRBD1
TGTGCCAGCCGCTGGACAGGGCACTCTGGAAACACCATATATTTT
CASRWTGHSGNTIYF
>TRBV3-1|many|13|TRBJ2-3|NA
TGTGCCAGCAGCCGAACGGGCACAGATACGCAGTATTTT
CASSRTGTDTQYF
>TRBV7-9|medium-sized|12|TRBJ2-7|NA
TGTGCCAGCACCGAAGACTATTACGAGCAGTACTTC
CASTEDYYEQYF
>TRBV5-4|many|14|TRBJ1-2|TRBD1
TGTGCCAGCAGCACCAGGGGGTCCCACTATGGCTACACCTTC
CASSTRGSHYGYTF
>TRBV28|large|12|TRBJ2-7|NA
TGTGCCAGCAGTTTTTGGAACTACGAGCAGTACTTC
CASSFWNYEQYF
>TRBV6-2/TRBV6-3|few|15|TRBJ1-2|NA
TGTGCCAGCAGTTACTCCGGGGGCTATGACTATGGCTACACCTTC
CASSYSGGYDYGYTF
>TRBV5-1|many|14|TRBJ1-1|NA
TGCGCCAGCAGCTTTAACGTCGAGAACACTGAAGCTTTCTTT
CASSFNVENTEAFF
>TRBV5-4|many|16|TRBJ1-3|NA
TGTGCCAGCAGCCCAAGCTTGGGGGGAGAAGGAAACACCATATATTTT
CASSPSLGGEGNTIYF
>TRBV27|NA|15|TRBJ2-3|TRBD2
TGTGCCAGCAGTCCAGGGCTAGCGGGCACAGATACGCAGTATTTT
CASSPGLAGTDTQYF
>TRBV10-3|NA|16|TRBJ1-2|NA
TGTGCCATCAGTAGCCGGACGGGGACCTCTAACTATGGCTACACCTTC
CAISSRTGTSNYGYTF
>TRBV7-2|NA|14|TRBJ2-7|TRBD2
TGTGCCAGCAGCCCTATAGCGGGGGGTGACGAGCAGTACTTC
CASSPIAGGDEQYF
>TRBV28|NA|15|TRBJ1-4|NA
TGTGCCAGCAGCCCAGGTACTCCCCCGATGGAAAAACTGTTTTTT
CASSPGTPPMEKLFF
>TRBV6-1|medium-sized|17|TRBJ2-6|NA
TGTGCCAGCAGTCGGACTCCTCCTGGATCTGGGGCCAACGTCCTGACTTTC
CASSRTPPGSGANVLTF
>TRBV25-1|medium-sized|13|TRBJ1-1|NA
TGTGCCAGCAGTGGGGCCCCGGTCACTGAAGCTTTCTTT
CASSGAPVTEAFF
>TRBV11-1|NA|16|TRBJ2-1|TRBD2
TGTGCCAGCAGCTTAACCGGCCTAGCGGTGGGCGGTGAGCAGTCCTTC
CASSLTGLAVGGEQSF
>TRBV5-4|NA|17|TRBJ2-1|TRBD2
TGTGCCAGCAGCTCGCCAAAGCTAGCGGGAAAGGAAGATGAGCAGTTCTTC
CASSSPKLAGKEDEQFF
>TRBV14|many|15|TRBJ2-1|NA
TGTGCCAGCAGCCAGGTATCAGGGGCCTGGAATGAGCAGTTCTTC
CASSQVSGAWNEQFF
>TRBV28|medium-sized|14|TRBJ1-1|NA
TGTGCCAGCGTACAAGGGCACCTGAACACTGAAGCTTTCTTT
CASVQGHLNTEAFF
>TRBV25-1|medium-sized|14|TRBJ1-2|NA
TGTGCCAGCAGTGAGAAAGAGGGGGTCTATGGCTACACCTTC
CASSEKEGVYGYTF
>TRBV19|many|14|TRBJ1-4|TRBD1
TGTGCCAGTAACAGGGGATCGGACTATGAAAAACTGTTTTTT
CASNRGSDYEKLFF
>TRBV10-3|NA|16|TRBJ2-2|TRBD1
TGTGCCATCAGTGAGTCGAGGACAGGGAGCACCGGGGAGCTGTTTTTT
CAISESRTGSTGELFF
>TRBV20-1|NA|14|TRBJ2-1|NA
TGCAGTGCTAAACCCGACGGCTCCTACAATGAGCAGTTCTTC
CSAKPDGSYNEQFF
>TRBV11-2|NA|16|TRBJ2-7|NA
TGTGCCAGCAGCTTCAATGTTGGACTCAGCTCCTACGAGCAGTACTTC
CASSFNVGLSSYEQYF
>TRBV15|many|15|TRBJ1-1|NA
TGTGCCACCAGCAGAGCTCAAGGGGGGGGGGCTGAAGCTTTCTTT
CATSRAQGGGAEAFF
>TRBV28|medium-sized|17|TRBJ1-5|TRBD1
TGTGCCAGCAGTTTTGTTCAGGGGGGCGCTGGGGGTCAGCCCCAGCATTTT
CASSFVQGGAGGQPQHF
>TRBV19|many|13|TRBJ1-2|NA
TGTGCCAGTAGGGTTACAGGAGGGTATGGCTACACCTTC
CASRVTGGYGYTF
>TRBV27|few|16|TRBJ2-1|NA
TGTGCCAGCAGACGAGCGAGCAGAGCCTTGGCCAATGAGCAGTTCTTC
CASRRASRALANEQFF
>TRBV3-1|many|14|TRBJ2-5|NA
TGTGCCAGCAGCCAATTAGCGTCCCAAGAGACCCAGTACTTC
CASSQLASQETQYF